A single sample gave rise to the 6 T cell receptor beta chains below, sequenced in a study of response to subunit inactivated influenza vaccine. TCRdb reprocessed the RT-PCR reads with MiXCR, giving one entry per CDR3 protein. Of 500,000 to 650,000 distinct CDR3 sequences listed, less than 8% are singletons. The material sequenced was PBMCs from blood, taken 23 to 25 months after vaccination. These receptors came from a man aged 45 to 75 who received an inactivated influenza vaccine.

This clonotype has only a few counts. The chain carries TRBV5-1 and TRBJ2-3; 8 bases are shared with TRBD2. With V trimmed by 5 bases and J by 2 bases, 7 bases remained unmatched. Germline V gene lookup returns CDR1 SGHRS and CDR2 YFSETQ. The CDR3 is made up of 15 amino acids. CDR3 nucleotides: TGCGCCAGCAGTATCGGCGGGAGGTTCACAGATACGCAGTATTTT. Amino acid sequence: CASSIGGRFTDTQYF. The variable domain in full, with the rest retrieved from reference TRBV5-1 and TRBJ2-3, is KAGVTQTPRYLIKTRGQQVTLSCSPISGHRSVSWYQQTPGQGLQFLFEYFSETQRNKGNFPGRFSGRQFSNSRSEMNVSTLELGDSALYLCASSIGGRFTDTQYFGPGTRLTVL.

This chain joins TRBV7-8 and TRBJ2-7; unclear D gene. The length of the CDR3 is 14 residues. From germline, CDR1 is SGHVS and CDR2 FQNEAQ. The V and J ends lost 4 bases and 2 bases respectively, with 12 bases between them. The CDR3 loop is CASSSLTGPYEQYF. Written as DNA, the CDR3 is TGTGCCAGCAGCTCCCTGACCGGGCCCTACGAGCAGTACTTC.

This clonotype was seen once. The CDR3 is CASSYSTVGNTIYF. The CDR3 DNA reads as TGTGCCAGCAGTTACTCTACAGTTGGAAACACCATATATTTT. The chain links TRBV6-5 to TRBJ1-3; D ambiguous. This CDR3 contains 14 residues. Trimming shortened V by 0 bases and J by 3 bases, and 6 bases separated the two germline ends. CDR1 is MNHEY and CDR2 is SVGAGI in the germline V gene.

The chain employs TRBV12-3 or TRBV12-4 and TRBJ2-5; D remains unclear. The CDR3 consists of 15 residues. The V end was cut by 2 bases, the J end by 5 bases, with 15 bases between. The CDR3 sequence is CASSLSFSYGETQYF. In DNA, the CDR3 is TGTGCCAGCAGTTTAAGCTTTAGCTATGGGGAGACCCAGTACTTC.

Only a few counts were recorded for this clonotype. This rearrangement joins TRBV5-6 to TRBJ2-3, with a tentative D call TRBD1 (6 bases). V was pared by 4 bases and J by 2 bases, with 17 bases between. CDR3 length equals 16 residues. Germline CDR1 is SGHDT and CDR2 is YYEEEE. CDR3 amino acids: CASSPDDTGFTDTQYF. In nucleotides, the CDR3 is TGTGCCAGCAGCCCAGACGACACAGGGTTCACAGATACGCAGTATTTT.

Written as DNA, the CDR3 is TGCAGCGTCGTAGGGGGGGCACTTCCATCTGGCTACACCTTC. Protein: CSVVGGALPSGYTF. The chain is built from TRBV29-1 and TRBJ1-2; a possible D gene is TRBD1 (6 bases). CDR1 and CDR2 from the germline V gene are SQVTM and ANQGSEA. Between the trimmed V and J ends, which lost 6 bases and 7 bases, there was a span of 21 bases. This CDR3 contains 14 residues.